The rows below give T cell receptor beta chains drawn from one sample of a study of PD-1 blockade in classical Hodgkin lymphoma. Profiling relied on immunoSEQ multiplex PCR, and the TCRdb table lists in-frame clones only, not all of them. The repertoire holds nearly 25,000 clones, with around 83% as singletons. The specimen was CD4+ T cells from blood, collected at baseline. These TCRs come from a human donor with classical Hodgkin lymphoma. Each CDR3 is given with its conserved first and last residue. A D gene is named only where the DNA matches it firmly. Not every row has a clone size; where given, it reads once, few, many or a size class.

clone_size | j_call | d_call | v_call | cdr3_nt | cdr3_aa
medium-sized | TRBJ1-1 | - | TRBV11-3 | TGTGCCAGCAGCCAACGCGGGAACACTGAAGCTTTCTTT | CASSQRGNTEAFF
- | TRBJ1-1 | - | TRBV5-4 | TGTGCCAGCAGCTTGGACAGCCAGTACACTGAAGCTTTCTTT | CASSLDSQYTEAFF
- | TRBJ1-2 | - | TRBV7-2 | TGTGCCAGCAGCCCATTTCGGCAGGAGGAGGTTGGCTACACCTTC | CASSPFRQEEVGYTF
- | TRBJ2-5 | TRBD1 | TRBV19 | TGTGCCAGTAGTGCGGGACAGGGGGCCCCAGAGACCCAGTACTTC | CASSAGQGAPETQYF
- | TRBJ2-3 | - | TRBV5-1 | TGCGCCAGCAGCTTGCCGTCAGATACGCAGTATTTT | CASSLPSDTQYF
- | TRBJ2-1 | - | TRBV7-3 | TGTGCCAGCAGCCGGGGGGCGGGTTCTTCAAATGAGCAGTTCTTC | CASSRGAGSSNEQFF
few | TRBJ1-6 | TRBD1 | TRBV10-3 | TGTGCCATCAGAACGGGACAGAATTCACCCCTCCACTTT | CAIRTGQNSPLHF
medium-sized | TRBJ2-7 | - | TRBV29-1 | TGCAGCGTCGGAGCCTCCCTCTCCTACGAGCAGTACTTC | CSVGASLSYEQYF
- | TRBJ2-5 | - | TRBV7-9 | TGTGCCAGCAGCCTGGACAGTCAAGAGACCCAGTACTTC | CASSLDSQETQYF
- | TRBJ1-2 | TRBD1 | TRBV6-6 | TGTGCCAGCACGGAGGGGGCCGGCTACACCTTC | CASTEGAGYTF
- | TRBJ2-5 | TRBD2 | TRBV2 | TGTGCCAGCAGTCTATACCTGACTAGCGGGGGGGAGACCCAGTACTTC | CASSLYLTSGGETQYF
- | TRBJ1-5 | - | TRBV6-5 | TGTGCCAGCAATGCTTACAGGGACAATCAGCCCCAGCATTTT | CASNAYRDNQPQHF
- | TRBJ2-5 | TRBD1 | TRBV5-1 | TGCGCCAGCAGCTTGGGGGCAGGGGGCTCGGAGACCCAGTACTTC | CASSLGAGGSETQYF
- | TRBJ2-3 | TRBD2 | TRBV14 | TGTGCCAGCAGCAAACGGCGGGGGGGCCAAGATACGCAGTATTTT | CASSKRRGGQDTQYF
- | TRBJ2-1 | - | TRBV4-2 | TGTGCCAGCAGCCAGGTCGGCCGGGATGGGGGAAGGAATGAGCAGTTCTTC | CASSQVGRDGGRNEQFF